The source of this T cell receptor beta chain is a study of cytomegalovirus exposure and HLA in healthy donors. Trimming cost V 4 bases and J 0 bases, with 12 bases left between them. The CDR3 spans 16 residues. Germline V gene lookup returns CDR1 KGHSH and CDR2 LQKENI. Amplification used 60 Vbeta primers and 13 Jbeta primers. TCRdb's table, derived via immunoSEQ multiplex PCR, lists solely in-frame clones and lacks some. The sample lists 55,000 to 80,000 clones, around four fifths occurring once. This clone was seen only a few times. The chain couples TRBV18 to TRBJ1-4, with a tentative D call TRBD1 (6 bases). This receptor was identified in a woman younger than 45 in good health and CMV-seropositive. What was sequenced was PBMCs. CDR3 coding DNA: TGTGCCAGCTCACGACTGGACAGCCCAACTAATGAAAAACTGTTTTTT. Encoded protein: CASSRLDSPTNEKLFF.